In its sample, the clone carrying this T cell receptor beta chain was seen a few times. The antigen is undetermined. This entry belongs to a study of T and B cells in COVID-19 patients. Study context: Blood was sampled from COVID-19 patients who were either actively infected or recovered. Broader study findings: The recovered cohort had fewer than 3,000 exclusive TCR clusters, including approximately 31 low generation probability clusters. Few blood samples existed from mildly ill patients during symptoms or early in severe cases. Patients with COVID-19 reportedly showed strongly skewed T cell receptor beta variable and joining gene usage.

TRB rearrangements were amplified by multiplex PCR with BIOMED2 TRB-A/B primers. TCRdb ran MiXCR on the multiplex PCR reads and lists one entry per CDR3 protein. The sample carries 8,500 to 13,000 distinct CDR3 sequences, roughly 30% recorded once. From blood, roughly 240-550 ng of genomic DNA served as TRB template. This receptor was identified in a human donor with active COVID-19. The sequencing sample was made of blood.

The CDR3 nucleotides read TGTGCCAGCAGTCGCCGGACTAGCGGGGGGGCAAAAGATACGCAGTATTTT. Its translation is CASSRRTSGGAKDTQYF. The chain employs TRBV12-3 or TRBV12-4 and TRBJ2-3; 15 bases are a match to TRBD2. This CDR3 is 17 amino acids long. V shed 5 bases and J 5 bases; nucleotides not matched to a gene: 8.